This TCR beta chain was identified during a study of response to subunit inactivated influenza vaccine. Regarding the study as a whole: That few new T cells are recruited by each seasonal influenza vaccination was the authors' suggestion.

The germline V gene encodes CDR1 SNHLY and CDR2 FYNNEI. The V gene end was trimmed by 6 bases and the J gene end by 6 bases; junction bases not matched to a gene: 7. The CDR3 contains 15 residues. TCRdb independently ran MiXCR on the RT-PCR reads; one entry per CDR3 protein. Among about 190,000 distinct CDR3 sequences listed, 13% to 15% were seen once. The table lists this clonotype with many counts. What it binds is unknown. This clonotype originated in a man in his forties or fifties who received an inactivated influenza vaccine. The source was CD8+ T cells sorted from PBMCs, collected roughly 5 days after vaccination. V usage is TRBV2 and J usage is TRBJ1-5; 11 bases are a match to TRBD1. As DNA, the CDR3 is TGTGCCAGCAGACCCGGGACAGGGGGAAGTCAGCCCCAGCATTTT. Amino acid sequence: CASRPGTGGSQPQHF.